Each of the 32 T cell receptor beta chains below was sequenced from the same sample in a study of response to subunit inactivated influenza vaccine. TCRdb reanalysed the RT-PCR reads using MiXCR and keeps one entry per CDR3 protein. Altogether about 520,000 distinct CDR3 sequences are present, approximately 11% being singletons, with the ten largest covering about 12%. The sample here was PBMCs from blood, taken 35 to 45 days after vaccination. These receptor sequences come from a man in his fifties or sixties who received an inactivated influenza vaccine.

The CDR3 region has the DNA TGTGCCAGCTCACCACCGGCGGGGGGAGGGACAGATACGCAGTATTTT. This codes for CASSPPAGGGTDTQYF. The genes are TRBV18 and TRBJ2-3; 8 nucleotides line up with TRBD2. The CDR3 is 16 residues long. Germline V gene sequence: CDR1 KGHSH, CDR2 LQKENI. V trimming: 0 bases; J trimming: 3 bases; junction bases outside the gene matches: 5.

The chain combines TRBV12-3 or TRBV12-4 with TRBJ2-3; D is possibly TRBD2 (5 bases). The CDR3 covers 13 residues. Deletions cut 3 bases from V and 9 bases from J, with 13 bases between. CDR3 loop: CASSFRRRKTQYF. The CDR3 coding sequence is TGTGCCAGCAGTTTCCGGAGGAGAAAAACGCAGTATTTT.

The gene calls are TRBV20-1 and TRBJ1-4, with no clear D. The germline V gene has CDR1 DFQATT and CDR2 SNEGSKA (reference sequence). CDR3 length: 14 residues. V gave up 4 bases and J gave up 4 bases, with 13 bases separating them. This CDR3 reads CSAKKAFGNEKLFF. CDR3 bases: TGCAGTGCTAAAAAGGCGTTCGGTAATGAAAAACTGTTTTTT.

This clonotype showed up just a few times. The J gene is TRBJ2-1, the V gene TRBV4-2; a possible D gene is TRBD1 (5 bases). Germline loops: CDR1 LGHNA, CDR2 YNFKEQ. The CDR3 sequence is 17 residues long. V shed 0 bases and J shed 3 bases, with 15 bases lying between them. CDR3 protein: CASSQEGHAFFYNEQFF. CDR3 nucleotides: TGTGCCAGCAGCCAAGAAGGACACGCTTTTTTCTACAATGAGCAGTTCTTC.

Only a few counts were recorded for this clonotype. The chain joins TRBV4-3 to TRBJ2-7, with 8 bases lining up with TRBD1. V lost 0 bases to trimming and J lost 4 bases; unmatched junction nucleotides: 5. The CDR3 is 15 residues long. The germline gives CDR1 LGHNA, CDR2 YSLEER. DNA of the CDR3: TGCGCCAGCAGCCAAGATGCCCAGGGGGCTTACGAGCAGTACTTC. Residues: CASSQDAQGAYEQYF.

This clonotype has a handful of counts. V is TRBV5-1 and J is TRBJ2-1; 10 nucleotides line up with TRBD2. The germline V gene encodes CDR1 SGHRS and CDR2 YFSETQ. CDR3 length equals 16 residues. V shed 2 bases, J shed 6 bases, and the junction held 8 bases outside the gene matches. CDR3 residues: CASSFKVASGSNEQFF. Written as DNA, the CDR3 is TGCGCCAGCAGCTTTAAGGTGGCTAGCGGGAGCAATGAGCAGTTCTTC.

This chain uses TRBV2 with TRBJ2-3, with D hard to call. The V gene lost 4 bases and the J gene lost 6 bases, with 8 bases spanning the gap. This CDR3 spans 12 amino acids. The germline V gene encodes CDR1 SNHLY and CDR2 FYNNEI. CDR3 protein: CASSVSRDTQYF. CDR3 sequence (DNA): TGTGCCAGCAGTGTTTCGCGGGATACGCAGTATTTT.

J is TRBJ2-6 and V is TRBV5-1; possibly TRBD1 or TRBD2 for D (5 bases each). Trimming left V 2 bases short and J 3 bases short, with 15 bases between. The length of the CDR3 is 17 residues. CDR1 is SGHRS, CDR2 YFSETQ, per germline. The CDR3 DNA sequence: TGCGCCAGCAGCTTCTCCCCAGGGACGAGTGGGGCCAACGTCCTGACTTTC. It yields the protein CASSFSPGTSGANVLTF.

There are many counts of this clonotype. Mismatch with germline at one junction end may stem from a read error. The chain uses TRBV7-7 and TRBJ2-5; no clear D gene. Germline V gene lookup returns CDR1 SSHAT and CDR2 FNYEAQ (reference sequence). This CDR3 has 13 residues. The CDR3 DNA is TGTGCTAGCAGCTTCAGCGAAGGAAAGACCCAGTACTTC. Translation gives CASSFSEGKTQYF.

This chain connects TRBV6-2 or TRBV6-3 to TRBJ1-4; 7 bases are shared with TRBD1. After removal of 5 bases from V and 5 bases from J, the junction contained 5 bases not matched to a gene. The CDR3 is made up of 14 amino acids. Per the germline V gene, CDR1 is MNHEY and CDR2 is SVGEGT. The CDR3 sequence: CASSTRTGNEKLFF. CDR3 bases: TGTGCCAGCAGTACCCGGACAGGCAATGAAAAACTGTTTTTT.

This clonotype was seen more than once but under ten times. This chain uses TRBV4-3 with TRBJ2-7; D might be TRBD2 (6 bases). Trimming removed 1 base from V and 2 bases from J, with 15 bases in between. CDR1 is LGHNA, CDR2 YSLEER, per germline. The CDR3 runs 16 residues. CDR3 amino acids: CASSQALAPITYEQYF. For the CDR3, the DNA is TGCGCCAGCAGCCAAGCACTAGCCCCTATAACCTACGAGCAGTACTTC.

The rearrangement links TRBV18 to TRBJ2-7; D might be TRBD1 or TRBD2, each matching 5 bases. Trimming removed 2 bases from V and 3 bases from J, with 23 bases in between. This CDR3 comprises 18 residues. Germline V gene sequence: CDR1 KGHSH, CDR2 LQKENI. The DNA for the CDR3 is TGTGCCAGCTCACCAAGAGGGGTGAACCGAGGTCGAGTCTACGAGCAGTACTTC. This encodes CASSPRGVNRGRVYEQYF.

This clonotype was found many times. The V and J genes are TRBV5-4 and TRBJ1-1, with no clear D. V lost 1 base and J lost 0, with 10 bases in between. The CDR3 has 15 residues. Germline values: CDR1 SGHNT, CDR2 YYREEE (reference sequence). CDR3 loop: CASSLFPPVNTEAFF. CDR3 DNA sequence: TGTGCCAGCAGCTTGTTCCCCCCAGTGAACACTGAAGCTTTCTTT.

The chain uses TRBV30 and TRBJ1-1, with 8 bases identical to TRBD1. This CDR3 spans 13 amino acids. J gave up 4 bases and V 3 bases, and 4 bases lay outside the gene matches. Per germline, CDR1 GTSNPN and CDR2 SVGIG (reference sequence). CDR3: CAWSQTGGTEAFF. Here the CDR3 DNA reads TGTGCCTGGAGCCAAACAGGGGGCACTGAAGCTTTCTTT.

This clonotype was counted between two and nine times. This chain joins TRBV28 and TRBJ1-1, with D possibly matching TRBD1 (6 bases). The CDR3 runs 13 residues. Germline loops: CDR1 MDHEN, CDR2 SYDVKM. Deletions cut 5 bases from V and 5 bases from J, with 12 bases between. CDR3 sequence: CASSVQGETEAFF. CDR3 DNA sequence: TGTGCCAGCAGTGTACAGGGAGAAACTGAAGCTTTCTTT.

This clonotype was recorded many times. DNA of the CDR3: TGCGCCAGCAGCTTGGTTTGGGGAGGCGAGCAGTACTTC. It specifies CASSLVWGGEQYF. This chain links TRBV5-1 with TRBJ2-7; possible D gene TRBD2, 6 bases. The CDR3 is 13 residues long. The V end was cut by 0 bases, the J end by 6 bases, with 10 bases between. Germline V gene lookup returns CDR1 SGHRS and CDR2 YFSETQ.

The chain recombines TRBV4-2 with TRBJ1-4; the match to TRBD1 covers 7 bases. This CDR3 has 16 residues. The ends lost 0 bases at V and 4 bases at J; junction bases unmatched: 5. Germline-derived CDR1 and CDR2 are LGHNA and YNFKEQ. In nucleotides, the CDR3 is TGTGCCAGCAGCCAAGATACAGGGGATCTTAATGAAAAACTGTTTTTT. Translated: CASSQDTGDLNEKLFF.

The J gene is TRBJ2-7, the V gene TRBV6-1, with TRBD1 identical over 9 bases. CDR3 size: 15 residues. Germline lookup yields CDR1 MNHNS and CDR2 SASEGT. V was clipped by 6 bases and J by 0 bases; unmatched bases: 6. The CDR3 loop is CASRPGQGISYEQYF. CDR3 in DNA: TGTGCCAGCAGACCAGGACAGGGGATCTCCTACGAGCAGTACTTC.

There are a few counts of this clonotype. V gene TRBV6-1 combines with J gene TRBJ2-1, with TRBD2 matching over 9 bases. V shed 8 bases and J 2 bases; nucleotides not matched to a gene: 4. Germline assignment: CDR1 MNHNS and CDR2 SASEGT. The CDR3 is 14 residues long. The chain's CDR3 is CASGPSGTYNEQFF. The DNA of the CDR3 is TGTGCCAGCGGTCCTAGCGGGACCTACAATGAGCAGTTCTTC.

The table lists this clonotype with many counts. The rearrangement links TRBV5-6 to TRBJ2-7; tentatively, D is TRBD1 (5 bases). This CDR3 comprises 13 residues. Trimming took off 1 base at V and 4 bases at J, with 9 bases between the two ends. Germline CDR1 reads SGHDT; CDR2 reads YYEEEE. This CDR3 reads CASSLSGIYEQYF. CDR3 nucleotides: TGTGCCAGCAGCTTGTCAGGGATTTACGAGCAGTACTTC. The variable domain in full, with the rest retrieved from reference TRBV5-6 and TRBJ2-7, is DAGVTQSPTHLIKTRGQQVTLRCSPKSGHDTVSWYQQALGQGPQFIFQYYEEEERQRGNFPDRFSGHQFPNYSSELNVNALLLGDSALYLCASSLSGIYEQYFGPGTRLTVT.

This chain links TRBV6-5 with TRBJ2-1; 10 bases map to TRBD2. The CDR3 contains 16 residues. From germline, CDR1 is MNHEY and CDR2 SVGAGI. J lost 9 bases, V lost 4 bases, and 12 bases had no gene match. CDR3 in amino acids: CASSSGSGRAWGEQFF. The DNA of the CDR3 is TGTGCCAGCAGTTCCGGGAGCGGGAGGGCCTGGGGTGAGCAGTTCTTC.

This clonotype was seen at least ten times. The chain combines TRBV12-3 or TRBV12-4 with TRBJ2-7; maybe TRBD2 (6 bases). The CDR3 consists of 14 residues. V was clipped by 0 bases and J by 3 bases, with 9 bases between them. This CDR3 is CASSLALAGYEQYF. The CDR3 nucleotides read TGTGCCAGCAGTTTAGCACTAGCCGGCTACGAGCAGTACTTC.

This clonotype has at least ten counts. The rearrangement links TRBV6-2 or TRBV6-3 to TRBJ2-1; D is uncertain. The germline gives CDR1 MNHEY, CDR2 SVGEGT. The CDR3 spans 16 residues. V was clipped by 2 bases and J by 0 bases, with 11 bases between them. The chain's CDR3 is CASSYARASSYNEQFF. Here the CDR3 DNA reads TGTGCCAGCAGTTACGCTCGGGCAAGCTCCTACAATGAGCAGTTCTTC.

This clonotype was detected ten times or more. This chain uses TRBV4-3 with TRBJ2-2; maybe TRBD1 (5 bases). The germline V and J ends were trimmed by 0 bases and 0 bases, with 11 bases remaining between them. Germline V CDR1 and CDR2: LGHNA, YSLEER. CDR3 length equals 17 residues. CDR3 in DNA: TGCGCCAGCAGCCAAGACAGGGTTCCCCCGAACACCGGGGAGCTGTTTTTT. This sequence encodes CASSQDRVPPNTGELFF.

The chain uses TRBV5-1 and TRBJ2-2; TRBD2 matches 7 bases. The CDR3 is made up of 16 amino acids. The trim removed 2 bases at V and 0 bases at J, leaving 4 bases unmatched. Germline V gene data show CDR1 as SGHRS and CDR2 as YFSETQ. The CDR3 protein is CASSFSGSANTGELFF. The CDR3 region has the DNA TGCGCCAGCAGCTTTAGCGGGTCCGCGAACACCGGGGAGCTGTTTTTT.

This clonotype was seen a few times. This CDR3 reads CASSKSLAQETQYF. The CDR3 bases are TGTGCCAGCAGCAAGTCACTAGCGCAAGAGACCCAGTACTTC. The chain carries TRBV7-2 and TRBJ2-5; TRBD2 matches 7 bases. CDR3 length: 14 residues. CDR1 is SGHTA, CDR2 FQGNSA, per germline. V was pared by 5 bases and J by 2 bases, with 5 bases of the junction left unmatched. Based on the CDR3 plus reference TRBV7-2 and TRBJ2-5, the full variable domain is GAGVSQSPSNKVTEKGKDVELRCDPISGHTALYWYRQSLGQGLEFLIYFQGNSAPDKSGLPSDRFSAERTGGSVSTLTIQRTQQEDSAVYLCASSKSLAQETQYFGPGTRLLVL.

This clonotype showed up just a few times. The CDR3: CASSYSPSGIVTQYF. CDR3 DNA sequence: TGTGCCAGCAGTTACAGTCCTAGCGGGATCGTGACCCAGTACTTC. The V gene is TRBV6-2 or TRBV6-3, the J gene TRBJ2-5; the match to TRBD2 covers 9 bases. Losses at the gene ends were 2 bases for V and 7 bases for J; bases not matched to a gene: 8. Germline CDR1 is MNHEY and CDR2 is SVGEGT. The CDR3 extends over 15 amino acids.

This rearrangement joins TRBV5-4 to TRBJ1-2; perhaps TRBD1 as D (6 bases). The CDR3 consists of 14 residues. With 4 bases removed from V and 9 bases from J, the gap between germline ends came to 19 bases. CDR1 and CDR2 from the germline V gene are SGHNT and YYREEE (reference sequence). The CDR3 DNA follows: TGTGCCAGCAGCCAGAGGGACCAGGGGACGAGCTACACCTTC. As protein: CASSQRDQGTSYTF.

This clonotype was picked up a small number of times. The rearrangement joins TRBV27 to TRBJ2-5; a weak D match, TRBD2 (5 bases). The length of the CDR3 is 13 residues. Germline CDR1 MNHEY, CDR2 SMNVEV (reference sequence). V gave up 6 bases and J gave up 7 bases, with 15 bases separating them. CDR3 coding DNA: TGTGCCAGCAGCCTCACATGGGCGGGGACCCAGTACTTC. Encoded protein: CASSLTWAGTQYF.

The CDR3: CASSPRLGGNEQFF. CDR3 nucleotides: TGTGCCAGCAGCCCACGACTAGGTGGCAATGAGCAGTTCTTC. This chain uses TRBV12-3 or TRBV12-4 with TRBJ2-1; TRBD2 might be the D (6 bases). V was clipped by 6 bases and J by 6 bases, with 15 bases between them. There are 14 residues in the CDR3.

The genes are TRBV7-2 and TRBJ1-2, with D perhaps matching TRBD1 (5 bases). The CDR3 covers 14 residues. The germline V gene encodes CDR1 SGHTA and CDR2 FQGNSA. Trimming left V 0 bases short and J 1 base short, with 6 bases between. DNA of the CDR3: TGTGCCAGCAGCTTAGCGACAGATAACTATGGCTACACCTTC. It translates to CASSLATDNYGYTF.

This clonotype was detected a few times. DNA for the CDR3: TGTGCCAGCAGTGAGGAAGGCGGGTTTCTTGAGCAGTTCTTC. Its protein product is CASSEEGGFLEQFF. The chain carries TRBV25-1 and TRBJ2-1; perhaps TRBD2 as D (5 bases). The germline V and J ends were trimmed by 3 bases and 9 bases, with 15 bases remaining between them. CDR1 is MGHDK and CDR2 is SYGVNS in the germline V gene. This CDR3 region has 14 residues. Drawing the rest from reference TRBV25-1 and TRBJ2-1, the complete variable domain is EADIYQTPRYLVIGTGKKITLECSQTMGHDKMYWYQQDPGMELHLIHYSYGVNSTEKGDLSSESTVSRIRTEHFPLTLESARPSHTSQYLCASSEEGGFLEQFFGPGTRLTVL.